This T cell receptor (beta chain) was sequenced during a study of CD8 T cells in ankylosing spondylitis. This clonotype was recorded a few times. MiXCR was run by TCRdb on the 5' RACE reads, yielding one entry per CDR3 protein. The sample contains 150,000 to 200,000 distinct CDR3 sequences, 10% to 15% of which appear only once. Deletions cut 6 bases from V and 8 bases from J, with 25 bases between. Germline V gene data show CDR1 as SQVTM and CDR2 as ANQGSEA. The CDR3 has 15 amino acids. The TCR sequence derives from a male donor with ankylosing spondylitis or in good health (not recorded which). This chain joins TRBV29-1 and TRBJ1-2; TRBD1 is a possible D gene (5 bases). Sequencing used blood, either unsorted or a sorted T cell fraction (not recorded which). CDR3 region: CSVEWDLPLGGGYTF. The CDR3 DNA sequence: TGCAGCGTCGAATGGGACCTCCCCTTGGGGGGAGGCTACACCTTC.